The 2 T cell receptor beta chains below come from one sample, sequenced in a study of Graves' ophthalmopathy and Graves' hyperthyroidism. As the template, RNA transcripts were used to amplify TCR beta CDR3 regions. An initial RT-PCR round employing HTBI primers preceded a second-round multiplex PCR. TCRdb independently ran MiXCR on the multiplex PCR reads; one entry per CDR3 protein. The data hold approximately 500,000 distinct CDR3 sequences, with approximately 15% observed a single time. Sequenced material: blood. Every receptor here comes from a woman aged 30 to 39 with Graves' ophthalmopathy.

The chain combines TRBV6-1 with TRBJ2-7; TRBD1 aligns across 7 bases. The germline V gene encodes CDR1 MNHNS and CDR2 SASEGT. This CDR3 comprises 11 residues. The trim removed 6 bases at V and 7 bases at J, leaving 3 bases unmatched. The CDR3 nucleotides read TGTGCCAGCAGAGGACAGGAGGAGCAGTACTTC. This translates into CASRGQEEQYF.

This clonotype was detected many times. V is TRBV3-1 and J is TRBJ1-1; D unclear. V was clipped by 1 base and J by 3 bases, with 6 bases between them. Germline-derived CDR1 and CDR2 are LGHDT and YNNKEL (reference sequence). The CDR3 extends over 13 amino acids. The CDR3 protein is CASSQAVDTEAFF. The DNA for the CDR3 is TGTGCCAGCAGCCAAGCAGTCGACACTGAAGCTTTCTTT.